This TCR beta chain was recovered during a study of tumor and adjacent non-tumor tissue in lung cancer. The library came from three nested PCR rounds adapted from ARM-PCR protocols. One entry per CDR3 protein, called by TCRdb with MiXCR from the multiplex PCR reads. The sample has roughly 150,000 distinct CDR3 sequences; roughly 70% are singletons. Germline assignment: CDR1 SGHAT and CDR2 FQDESV (reference sequence). The CDR3 extends over 17 amino acids. This sample's RNA came from whole unsorted tissue. In the case of this clonotype: A junction boundary mismatches the germline segment, possibly from a read error.

The rearrangement joins TRBV11-1 to TRBJ2-3; TRBD1 matches at 8 bases. The sample comprised lung tumor tissue. The sequence came from a man in his 60s with small cell lung cancer. The CDR3 DNA follows: TGTGCCAGCAGGGTAGCCATGGGAGTGACAGGGGCAGATACGCAATGTTTT. This encodes CASRVAMGVTGADTQCF.